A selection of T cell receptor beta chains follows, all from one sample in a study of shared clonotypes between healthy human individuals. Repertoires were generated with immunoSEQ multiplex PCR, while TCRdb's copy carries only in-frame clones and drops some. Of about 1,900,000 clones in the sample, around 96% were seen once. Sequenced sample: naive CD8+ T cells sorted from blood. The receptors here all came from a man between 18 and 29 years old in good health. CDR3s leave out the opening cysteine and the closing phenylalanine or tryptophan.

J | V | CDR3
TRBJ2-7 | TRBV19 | ASSPRGLDYEQY
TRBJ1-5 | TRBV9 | ASSLDGAPNQPQH
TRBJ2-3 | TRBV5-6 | ASSLLGTLGSTDTQY
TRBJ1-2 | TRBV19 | ASSFGTDYGYT
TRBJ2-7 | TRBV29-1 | SVTYISYEQY
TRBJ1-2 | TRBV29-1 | SVGVNPYGYT
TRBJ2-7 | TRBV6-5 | ASSYIIGYEQY
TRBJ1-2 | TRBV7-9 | ASSLGAPGYGYT
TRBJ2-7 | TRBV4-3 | ASSFDRGSYEQY
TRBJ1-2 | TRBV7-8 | ASSQTGINGYT
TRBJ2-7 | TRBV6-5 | ASSYSADSSYEQY
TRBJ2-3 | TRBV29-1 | SVDGYYHGRDTQY
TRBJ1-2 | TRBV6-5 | ASSYSPDGNYGYT
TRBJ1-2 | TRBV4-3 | ASSLGGVTGDGYT
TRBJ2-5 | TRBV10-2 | ASRGQEETQY
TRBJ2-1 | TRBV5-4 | ASSHFGNEQF
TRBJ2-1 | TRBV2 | ASEEGGNEQF
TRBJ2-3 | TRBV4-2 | ASSQEGQLALGAGTQY
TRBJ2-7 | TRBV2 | ALIRDRAYEQY
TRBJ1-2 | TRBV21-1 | ASSKPYNTVANYGYT
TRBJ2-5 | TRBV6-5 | ASSPRDYKETQY
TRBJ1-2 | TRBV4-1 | ASSPGQDPYGYT
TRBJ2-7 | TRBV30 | AWSKSASYEQY